Each of the 3 T cell receptor beta chains below was sequenced from the same sample in a study of T cell repertoires in cytomegalovirus infection. TCRdb called the reads again in MiXCR, with one record for every CDR3 protein. Here the sample spans about 450,000 distinct CDR3 sequences, 30% to 40% being singletons. The sequencing input was PBMCs. The receptors stem from a human donor in good health (CMV status not recorded). Some clones in this sample may be carry-over from other donors' samples.

Of note for this clonotype: Its ends do not fully match the called genes, so a read error is possible. The chain carries TRBV27 and TRBJ1-1; TRBD1 agrees at 10 bases. The CDR3 spans 17 residues. Looked up from germline, CDR1 is MNHEY and CDR2 is SMNVEV (reference sequence). The CDR3 bases are TGTTCCAGCAGCTGGGACAGGGGTTCGCGTGGTTCCACTGAAGCTTTCTTT. Its translation: CSSSWDRGSRGSTEAFF.

This chain connects TRBV15 to TRBJ1-2; D unresolved. Germline V lookup: CDR1 LNHNV, CDR2 YYDKDF (reference sequence). Between the trimmed V and J ends, which lost 9 bases and 4 bases, there was a span of 9 bases. The CDR3 extends over 11 amino acids. The CDR3 loop reads CATKGVYGYTF. In DNA, the CDR3 is TGTGCCACTAAGGGAGTCTATGGCTACACCTTC.

This clonotype has more than one count but fewer than ten. V gene TRBV2 combines with J gene TRBJ2-6; TRBD1 aligns across 8 bases. V shed 7 bases and J 3 bases; nucleotides not matched to a gene: 11. From germline, CDR1 is SNHLY and CDR2 FYNNEI. The CDR3 consists of 17 residues. The CDR3, as DNA: TGTGCCAGCACCCCGGACAGGGCAGCCTTTGGGGCCAACGTCCTGACTTTC. Translation: CASTPDRAAFGANVLTF.